This is a list of T cell receptor beta chains from one sample in a study of identical twins. TCRdb reprocessed the 5' RACE reads via MiXCR and lists one record per CDR3 protein. The data show about 920,000 distinct CDR3 sequences, about 12% seen once. The same sample was also used in a study of yellow fever vaccine responses in identical twins.

The sequencing input was PBMCs. Receptors originate from a woman younger than 30 in good health. Each CDR3 is given with its conserved first and last residue. D genes are given only for firm matches. Expanded clones are given a class, and other clones once, few, many or no size at all.

cdr3_aa	cdr3_nt	j_call	d_call	clone_size	v_call
CASIGRRDEQFF	TGTGCCAGCATAGGGCGGCGCGATGAGCAGTTCTTC	TRBJ2-1	.	many	TRBV2
CASSLAGGQGNTEAFF	TGTGCCAGCAGCTTAGCAGGGGGACAGGGGAACACTGAAGCTTTCTTT	TRBJ1-1	TRBD1	.	TRBV11-2
CSASKASGYYNEQFF	TGCAGTGCTAGTAAGGCTAGCGGGTACTACAATGAGCAGTTCTTC	TRBJ2-1	TRBD2	.	TRBV20-1
CASTNTGTGEGYGYTF	TGTGCCAGCACTAATACCGGGACAGGGGAAGGCTATGGCTACACCTTC	TRBJ1-2	TRBD1	few	TRBV6-1
CASSEQLGNNNEQFF	TGTGCCAGCAGTGAACAACTAGGCAACAACAATGAGCAGTTCTTC	TRBJ2-1	.	many	TRBV2
CASSYPLAGGRNEQFF	TGTGCCAGCAGTTACCCACTAGCGGGGGGCCGGAATGAGCAGTTCTTC	TRBJ2-1	TRBD2	.	TRBV6-5
CASSLAPSPKNEQFF	TGTGCCAGCAGCTTGGCCCCAAGCCCCAAAAATGAGCAGTTCTTC	TRBJ2-1	.	few	TRBV5-6
CASSQVPGRNTEAFF	TGTGCCAGCAGCCAAGTGCCGGGACGGAACACTGAAGCTTTCTTT	TRBJ1-1	.	few	TRBV14
CASSGLAGGPSATQYF	TGTGCCAGCAGCGGATTGGCGGGAGGGCCCTCCGCGACCCAGTACTTC	TRBJ2-5	TRBD2	.	TRBV9
CASRQTGEAFF	TGTGCCAGCAGACAGACAGGGGAAGCTTTCTTT	TRBJ1-1	TRBD1	many	TRBV6-6
CASSGGGLAEAFF	TGCGCCAGCAGCGGGGGCGGTCTAGCTGAAGCTTTCTTT	TRBJ1-1	.	.	TRBV5-1
CSALDTGLNSPLHF	TGCAGTGCTCTTGATACAGGACTCAATTCACCCCTCCACTTT	TRBJ1-6	.	few	TRBV20-1
CASSYWSSSYEQYF	TGTGCCAGCAGTTACTGGTCTTCCTCCTACGAGCAGTACTTC	TRBJ2-7	.	many	TRBV6-5
CASSEERGSPLHF	TGTGCCAGCAGTGAAGAGCGGGGTTCACCCCTCCACTTT	TRBJ1-6	.	few	TRBV6-1
CASSLEGSGRGRSNEQYF	TGTGCCAGCAGTTTAGAAGGGTCAGGGAGGGGAAGGAGCAACGAGCAGTACTTC	TRBJ2-7	TRBD2	.	TRBV2
CASSLIGLGEKLFF	TGTGCCAGCAGCTTAATCGGTTTAGGGGAAAAACTGTTTTTT	TRBJ1-4	.	few	TRBV7-9
CASSRGQGVIGSYNEQFF	TGTGCCAGCAGCCGGGGACAGGGGGTGATAGGCTCCTACAATGAGCAGTTCTTC	TRBJ2-1	TRBD1	few	TRBV11-2
CASSEHHRGLSLLNTEAFF	TGCGCCAGCAGTGAACACCACAGGGGCCTTTCTCTATTGAACACTGAAGCTTTCTTT	TRBJ1-1	TRBD1	.	TRBV10-2